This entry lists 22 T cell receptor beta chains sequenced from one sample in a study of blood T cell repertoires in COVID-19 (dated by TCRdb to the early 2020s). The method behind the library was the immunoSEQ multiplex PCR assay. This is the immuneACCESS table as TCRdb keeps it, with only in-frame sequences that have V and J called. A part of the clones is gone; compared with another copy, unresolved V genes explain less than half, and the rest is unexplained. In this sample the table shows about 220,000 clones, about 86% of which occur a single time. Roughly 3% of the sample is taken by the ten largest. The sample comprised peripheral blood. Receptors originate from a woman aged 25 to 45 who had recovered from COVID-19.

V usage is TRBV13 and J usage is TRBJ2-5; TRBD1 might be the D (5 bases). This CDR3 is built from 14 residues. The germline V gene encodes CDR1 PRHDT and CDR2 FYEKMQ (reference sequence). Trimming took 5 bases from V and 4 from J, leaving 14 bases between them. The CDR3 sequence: CASSSRDLRETQYF. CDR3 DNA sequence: TGTGCCAGCAGCAGCAGGGATTTGCGAGAGACCCAGTACTTC.

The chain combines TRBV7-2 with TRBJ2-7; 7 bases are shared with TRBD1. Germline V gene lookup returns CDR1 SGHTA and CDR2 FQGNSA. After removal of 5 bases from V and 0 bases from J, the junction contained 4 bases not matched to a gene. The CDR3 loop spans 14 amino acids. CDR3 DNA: TGTGCCAGCAGCCTGGACAGGTACTCCTACGAGCAGTACTTC. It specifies CASSLDRYSYEQYF.

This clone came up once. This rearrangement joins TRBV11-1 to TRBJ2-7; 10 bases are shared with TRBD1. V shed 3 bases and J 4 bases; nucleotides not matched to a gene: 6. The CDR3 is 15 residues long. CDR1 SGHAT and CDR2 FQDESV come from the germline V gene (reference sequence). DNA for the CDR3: TGTGCCAGCAGCTTGGGACAGGGGATATCGTACGAGCAGTACTTC. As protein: CASSLGQGISYEQYF.

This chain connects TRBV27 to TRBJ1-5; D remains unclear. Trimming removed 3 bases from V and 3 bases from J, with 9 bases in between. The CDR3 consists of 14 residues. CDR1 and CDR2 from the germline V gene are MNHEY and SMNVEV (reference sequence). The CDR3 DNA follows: TGTGCCAGCAGTTTGTTGGGAGACAATCAGCCCCAGCATTTT. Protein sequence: CASSLLGDNQPQHF.

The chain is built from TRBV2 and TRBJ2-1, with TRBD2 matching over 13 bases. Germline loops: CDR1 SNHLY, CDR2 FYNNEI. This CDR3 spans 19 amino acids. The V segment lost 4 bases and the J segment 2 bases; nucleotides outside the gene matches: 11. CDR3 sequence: CASSVSRTSGRPTYNEQFF. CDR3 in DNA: TGTGCCAGCAGTGTTTCCCGGACTAGCGGGAGACCGACCTACAATGAGCAGTTCTTC.

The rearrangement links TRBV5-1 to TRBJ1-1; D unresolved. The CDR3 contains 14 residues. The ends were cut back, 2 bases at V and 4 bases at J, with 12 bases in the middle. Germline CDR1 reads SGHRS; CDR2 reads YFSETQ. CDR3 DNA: TGCGCCAGCAGCTTCGCAAGCTCGGGCACTGAAGCTTTCTTT. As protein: CASSFASSGTEAFF.

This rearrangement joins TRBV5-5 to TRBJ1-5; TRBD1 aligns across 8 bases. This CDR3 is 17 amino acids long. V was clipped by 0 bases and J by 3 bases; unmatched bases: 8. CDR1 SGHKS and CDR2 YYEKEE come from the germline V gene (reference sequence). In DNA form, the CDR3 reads TGTGCCAGCAGCTTGGGCCCAGGGGGCCCCCCCAATCAGCCCCAGCATTTT. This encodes CASSLGPGGPPNQPQHF.

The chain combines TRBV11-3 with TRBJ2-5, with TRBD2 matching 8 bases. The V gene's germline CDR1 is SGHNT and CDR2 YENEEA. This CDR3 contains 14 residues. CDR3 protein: CETGGGVFQETQYF. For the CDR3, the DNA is TGTGAAACGGGAGGGGGAGTTTTCCAAGAGACCCAGTACTTC.

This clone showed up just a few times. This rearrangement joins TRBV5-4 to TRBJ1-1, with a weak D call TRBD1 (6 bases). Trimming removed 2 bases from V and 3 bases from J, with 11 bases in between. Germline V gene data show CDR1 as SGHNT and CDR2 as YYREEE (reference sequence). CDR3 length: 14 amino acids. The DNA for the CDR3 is TGTGCCAGCAGCTTTAAGGGGGGGGACACTGAAGCTTTCTTT. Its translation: CASSFKGGDTEAFF. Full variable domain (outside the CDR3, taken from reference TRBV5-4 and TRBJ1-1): ETGVTQSPTHLIKTRGQQVTLRCSSQSGHNTVSWYQQALGQGPQFIFQYYREEENGRGNFPPRFSGLQFPNYSSELNVNALELDDSALYLCASSFKGGDTEAFFGQGTRLTVV.

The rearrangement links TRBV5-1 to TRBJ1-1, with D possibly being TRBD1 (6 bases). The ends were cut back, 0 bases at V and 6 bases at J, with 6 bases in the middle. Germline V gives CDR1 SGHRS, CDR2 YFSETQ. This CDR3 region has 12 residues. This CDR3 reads CASSLGQAEAFF. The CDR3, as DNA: TGCGCCAGCAGCTTGGGACAGGCTGAAGCTTTCTTT. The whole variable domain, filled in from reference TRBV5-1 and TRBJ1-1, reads KAGVTQTPRYLIKTRGQQVTLSCSPISGHRSVSWYQQTPGQGLQFLFEYFSETQRNKGNFPGRFSGRQFSNSRSEMNVSTLELGDSALYLCASSLGQAEAFFGQGTRLTVV.

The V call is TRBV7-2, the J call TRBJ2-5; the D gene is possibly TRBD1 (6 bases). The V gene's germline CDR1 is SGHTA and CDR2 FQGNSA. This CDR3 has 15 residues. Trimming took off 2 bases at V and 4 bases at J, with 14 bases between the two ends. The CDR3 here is CASSLSTGNLETQYF. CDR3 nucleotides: TGTGCCAGCAGCTTATCCACAGGGAATTTAGAGACCCAGTACTTC.

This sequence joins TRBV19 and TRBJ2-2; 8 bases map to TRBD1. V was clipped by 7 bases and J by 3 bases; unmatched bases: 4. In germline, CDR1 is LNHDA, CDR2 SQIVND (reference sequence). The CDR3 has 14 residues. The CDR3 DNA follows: TGTGCCAGTAACGACAGGGGAGACACCGGGGAGCTGTTTTTT. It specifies CASNDRGDTGELFF.

The CDR3 DNA follows: TGTGCCAGCACCAACCAGGGGGCGGGTGAAAAACTGTTTTTT. Translation: CASTNQGAGEKLFF. The chain joins TRBV2 to TRBJ1-4, with 8 bases fitting TRBD1. CDR3 length equals 14 residues. Germline trimming cut 7 bases from V and 7 bases from J; bases unmatched to any gene: 8. Looked up from germline, CDR1 is SNHLY and CDR2 is FYNNEI. The full variable domain, in which reference TRBV2 and TRBJ1-4 provide the parts outside the CDR3, is EPEVTQTPSHQVTQMGQEVILRCVPISNHLYFYWYRQILGQKVEFLVSFYNNEISEKSEIFDDQFSVERPDGSNFTLKIRSTKLEDSAMYFCASTNQGAGEKLFFGSGTQLSVL.

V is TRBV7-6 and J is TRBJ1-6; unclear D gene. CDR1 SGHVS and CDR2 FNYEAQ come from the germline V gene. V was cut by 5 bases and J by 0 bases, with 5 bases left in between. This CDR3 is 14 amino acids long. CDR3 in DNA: TGTGCCAGCAGCCCTAGCTCCTATAATTCACCCCTCCACTTT. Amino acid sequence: CASSPSSYNSPLHF.

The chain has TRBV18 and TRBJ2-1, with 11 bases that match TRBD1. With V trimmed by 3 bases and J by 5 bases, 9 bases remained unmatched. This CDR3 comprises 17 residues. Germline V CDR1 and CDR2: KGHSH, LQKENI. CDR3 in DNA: TGTGCCAGCTCACCCATCGCCGGGACAGGGGGAAACAATGAGCAGTTCTTC. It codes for CASSPIAGTGGNNEQFF.

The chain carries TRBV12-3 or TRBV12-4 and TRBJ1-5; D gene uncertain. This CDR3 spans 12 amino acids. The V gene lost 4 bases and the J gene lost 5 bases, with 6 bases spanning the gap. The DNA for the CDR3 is TGTGCCAGCAGTTCGGGATATCAGCCCCAGCATTTT. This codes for CASSSGYQPQHF.

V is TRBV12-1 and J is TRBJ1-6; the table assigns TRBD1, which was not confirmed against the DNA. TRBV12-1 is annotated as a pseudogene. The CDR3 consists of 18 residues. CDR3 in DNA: TGTGCCAGCAGATGGGGACAGGAGCCAACCCGGGCCTATTCACCCCTCCACTTT. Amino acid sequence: CASRWGQEPTRAYSPLHF.

The CDR3 sequence: CASSMGQLNTEAFF. CDR3 sequence (DNA): TGCGCCAGCAGCATGGGACAGTTAAACACTGAAGCTTTCTTT. This chain joins TRBV5-1 and TRBJ1-1; 7 bases agree with TRBD1. Germline V lookup: CDR1 SGHRS, CDR2 YFSETQ. Trimming at V came to 4 bases and at J to 2 bases, leaving 5 bases not matched to a gene. This CDR3 spans 14 amino acids.

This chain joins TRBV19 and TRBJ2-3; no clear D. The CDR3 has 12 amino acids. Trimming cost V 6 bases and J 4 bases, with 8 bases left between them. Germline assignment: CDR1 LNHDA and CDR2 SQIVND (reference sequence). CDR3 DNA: TGTGCCAGTAGGAGCTTCGCAGATACGCAGTATTTT. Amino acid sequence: CASRSFADTQYF.

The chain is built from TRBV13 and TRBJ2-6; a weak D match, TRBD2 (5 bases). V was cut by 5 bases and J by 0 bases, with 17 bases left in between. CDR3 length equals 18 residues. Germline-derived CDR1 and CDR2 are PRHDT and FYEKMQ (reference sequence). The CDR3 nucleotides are TGTGCCAGCAGCATTTCAGGAGGCCTCGGCTCTGGGGCCAACGTCCTGACTTTC. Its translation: CASSISGGLGSGANVLTF.

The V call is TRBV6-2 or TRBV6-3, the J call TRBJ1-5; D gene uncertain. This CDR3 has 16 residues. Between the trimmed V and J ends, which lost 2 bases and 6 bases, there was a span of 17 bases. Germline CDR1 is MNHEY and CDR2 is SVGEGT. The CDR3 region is CASSYGDPSESQPQHF. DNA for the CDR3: TGTGCCAGCAGTTACGGAGACCCCAGTGAGAGTCAGCCCCAGCATTTT.

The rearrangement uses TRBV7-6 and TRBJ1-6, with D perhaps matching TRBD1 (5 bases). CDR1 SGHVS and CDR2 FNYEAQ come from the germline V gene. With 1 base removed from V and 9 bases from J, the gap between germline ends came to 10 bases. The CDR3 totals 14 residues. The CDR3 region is CASSLESGGSPLHF. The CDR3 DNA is TGTGCCAGCAGCTTAGAATCGGGGGGTTCACCCCTCCACTTT.